This T cell receptor beta chain comes out of a study of beta chain features in type 1 diabetes (dated by TCRdb to 2016 to 2018). Context from the whole study: Mean age, gender distribution, total cell number and subset yield were not different between patients and healthy donors. In the study, TCRB repertoires of sorted circulating CD4+ T cell subsets from recently diagnosed type 1 diabetes patients were compared with those of matched healthy donors. Whereas all 30 or so donors provided naive and central memory subsets, regulatory and stem cell-like memory subsets were isolated from just 8 patients and about 8 healthy donors. A total of roughly 99 million sorted cells were examined across all samples, and the number of cells per subset was strongly correlated with RNA yield.

Each donor gave one peripheral blood draw, averaging approximately 0.11 L, which was collected into heparinised tubes. A BD FACSAria II and a panel including CD45RO, CCR7, CD25, CD127, CD95 and CD27 were used to sort naive, central memory, regulatory and stem cell-like memory CD4+ T cells. Every sorted population had a purity above 98%. PBMCs were isolated immediately by Lymphoprep density gradient centrifugation and stained directly without culture. So that batch effects would be minimized, each experiment stained and sorted samples in pairs, pairing one healthy donor with one patient. The entire amount of isolated RNA was reverse transcribed using the High Capacity cDNA Reverse Transcription Kit, so the sequenced TCRB transcripts were expressed ones. Deep immunoSEQ sequencing was applied to naive, central memory and regulatory T cell samples, giving an average of around 4 million total reads per sample. Sorted cells were lysed in RLT buffer and RNA was extracted with DNase-treated RNeasy Micro or Mini kits, depending on cell number. Each cell subset was processed separately to prevent cross-contamination, with patient and healthy donor samples processed together. The immunoSEQ multiplex PCR was used to amplify TCRB sequences from cDNA, generating 87-bp fragments that spanned the CDR3 region. The amplicons were sequenced using the Illumina HiSeq platform. As for the authors' bioinformatics: Synthetic template baselines were used to correct PCR bias computationally, reads within Hamming distance 2 were collapsed, and singletons that could not be merged were discarded. Reads were aligned against IMGT to assign V, D and J genes, CDR3 length and insertions or deletions at six rearrangement sites. Within each subset, clonotype counts were normalized to the number of sorted cells before true diversity and Gini coefficients were calculated with the tcR R package. The overlap coefficient, calculated on TCRB nucleotide sequences, was used to measure repertoire sharing. TCRdb stores this immuneACCESS table with in-frame sequences only. Part of the clones is absent; in the studies checked, under half of the shortfall reflects unresolved V genes, and no reason is known for the rest. D and trimming come from the DNA, and the V and J calls and clone size come from that table. Here the sample has roughly 150,000 clones; approximately 9.1% occur a single time. The ten largest clonotypes hold under 0.75% of the sample.

Results and caveats for the whole study, not just this receptor: Because small numbers of individuals were included in the HLA sub-analyses, any influence of HLA type on TCRB rearrangement was left unresolved. At VDJ recombination sites, patients with type 1 diabetes made fewer insertions and deleted more nucleotides, a pattern implying thymic rearrangement abnormalities. Naive, central memory and regulatory TCRB repertoires appeared to be more similar among patients than among healthy donors. PCR may preferentially amplify shorter templates, but because patient and control samples were amplified and corrected together, any resulting skew would affect both groups equally. A moderate but significant shortening of TCRB CDR3 length was observed in type 1 diabetes patients in all four CD4+ subsets. Sequencing cDNA rather than genomic DNA could over-represent highly expressing activated cells, although activation and CD3 levels did not differ between groups.

Trimming removed 5 bases from V and 0 bases from J, leaving 10 bases between the germline ends. Looking up the germline V gene yields CDR1 SGHAT and CDR2 FQNNGV. Its CDR3 holds 15 amino acids, cysteine through phenylalanine. Only the CDR3 region is kept as DNA, spanning 45 bases read in frame from base 1. This clone was observed a few times. This clone's antigen is unknown. There are no base qualities to consult, and no much larger clone falls within one base. The sequence derives from a woman in her thirties with type 1 diabetes. The sequenced sample consisted of central memory CD4+ T cells from blood. Here the chain combines TRBV11-2 and TRBJ2-2; possibly the D gene is TRBD2, per 5 matching bases. The CDR3 protein is CASSPSGTNTGELFF. The sequence in DNA is TGTGCCAGCAGCCCGAGCGGAACGAACACCGGGGAGCTGTTTTTT.